This entry lists 20 T cell receptor beta chains sequenced from one sample in a study of regulatory T cells in long-lasting Graves disease. TCR beta libraries were built with iRepertoire HTBI primers and Arm-PCR of CDR3 regions. MiXCR, applied by TCRdb to the multiplex PCR reads, yields one record per CDR3 protein. There are over 500,000 distinct CDR3 sequences in the sample; around 17% occur only once, and 15% to 20% lies in the top ten. The time point was: newly diagnosed GD, antithyroid drugs for less than 3 months. Scientists built the TCR library using RNA that was extracted from PBMCs. The same data also contributed to another study, on T cells in Graves' hyperthyroidism and ophthalmopathy.

Here the sequenced sample was peripheral blood mononuclear cells (PBMCs), taken at new diagnosis, from a patient treated with antithyroid drugs. Receptor source: a woman aged 30 to 39 with Graves disease.

V is TRBV6-1 and J is TRBJ1-6, with D uncertain. Trimming took off 11 bases at V and 0 bases at J, with 20 bases between the two ends. Germline V lookup: CDR1 MNHNS, CDR2 SASEGT. The CDR3 covers 17 residues. CDR3 sequence reads: CAANRRSPSSYNSPLHF. The CDR3 DNA follows: TGTGCCGCCAACCGGCGGAGCCCGAGCTCCTATAATTCACCCCTCCACTTT.

The CDR3 coding sequence is TGTGCCAGCAGCATGAGACTAGCGGGAGAAGAGACCCAGTACTTC. It encodes CASSMRLAGEETQYF. The chain couples TRBV11-2 to TRBJ2-5; 12 bases fit TRBD2. Germline-derived CDR1 and CDR2 are SGHAT and FQNNGV. There are 15 residues in the CDR3. Unmatched junction bases numbered 4, after V lost 5 bases and J lost 3 bases.

This clonotype was observed a few times. The chain uses TRBV27 and TRBJ1-1; D gene uncertain. The CDR3 sequence is 14 residues long. Trimming stripped 5 bases from V and 7 bases from J, with 17 bases between. Per the germline V gene, CDR1 is MNHEY and CDR2 is SMNVEV (reference sequence). CDR3 residues: CASSKTTTPFEAFF. The CDR3 nucleotides are TGTGCCAGCAGTAAAACTACAACGCCCTTTGAAGCTTTCTTT.

V and J are TRBV10-3 and TRBJ2-1; D remains unclear. From germline, CDR1 is ENHRY and CDR2 SYGVKD. V was trimmed by 0 bases and J by 4 bases, leaving 13 bases between them. This CDR3 is 16 amino acids long. CDR3 sequence reads: CAISESQAATYNEQFF. The CDR3 bases are TGTGCCATCAGTGAGTCCCAAGCCGCGACTTACAATGAGCAGTTCTTC.

This chain connects TRBV24-1 to TRBJ2-3, with D possibly matching TRBD2 (6 bases). The length of the CDR3 is 16 residues. The V gene's germline CDR1 is KGHDR and CDR2 SFDVKD. With 1 base removed from V and 0 bases from J, the gap between germline ends came to 10 bases. The CDR3 loop reads CATSDFGGRSTDTQYF. CDR3 bases: TGTGCCACCAGTGATTTCGGAGGGAGGAGCACAGATACGCAGTATTTT.

This clonotype was found many times. The V gene is TRBV29-1, the J gene TRBJ1-2; 8 bases agree with TRBD1. CDR1 SQVTM and CDR2 ANQGSEA come from the germline V gene. The CDR3 totals 12 residues. The V gene end was trimmed by 5 bases and the J gene end by 7 bases; junction bases not matched to a gene: 6. The CDR3 reads CSVSGQGSGYTF. The CDR3 region has the DNA TGCAGCGTTTCTGGACAGGGCAGTGGCTACACCTTC.

At least ten counts were recorded for this clonotype. The chain carries TRBV7-2 and TRBJ2-1; D may be TRBD2 (5 bases). CDR1 and CDR2 (germline): SGHTA, FQGNSA. V was trimmed by 1 base and J by 7 bases, leaving 17 bases between them. This CDR3 spans 16 amino acids. The CDR3 bases are TGTGCCAGCAGCTTAGTACGGGGTGGCGGCCGGAATGAGCAGTTCTTC. This gives the protein CASSLVRGGGRNEQFF.

This clonotype was detected only a few times. The V gene is TRBV12-3 or TRBV12-4, the J gene TRBJ2-7, with TRBD1 as a possible D gene (5 bases). With 7 bases removed from V and 0 bases from J, the gap between germline ends came to 16 bases. The CDR3 runs to 15 residues. The CDR3, as DNA: TGTGCCAGCACCCGTCGGCAGGGCAGCTCCTACGAGCAGTACTTC. Encoded protein: CASTRRQGSSYEQYF.

This clonotype was picked up many times. V and J are TRBV2 and TRBJ2-1; 9 positions agree with TRBD2. CDR1 is SNHLY and CDR2 is FYNNEI in the germline V gene. V shed 6 bases, J shed 4 bases, and the junction held 7 bases outside the gene matches. CDR3 length: 15 amino acids. The CDR3 DNA is TGTGCCAGCAGGAGGGTAGCGGGAGTTTACAATGAGCAGTTCTTC. This sequence encodes CASRRVAGVYNEQFF. The full variable domain, completed using reference TRBV2 and TRBJ2-1, is EPEVTQTPSHQVTQMGQEVILRCVPISNHLYFYWYRQILGQKVEFLVSFYNNEISEKSEIFDDQFSVERPDGSNFTLKIRSTKLEDSAMYFCASRRVAGVYNEQFFGPGTRLTVL.

The sample holds many counts of this clonotype. The gene calls are TRBV7-9 and TRBJ2-2; D unresolved. Germline V gene lookup returns CDR1 SEHNR and CDR2 FQNEAQ (reference sequence). The CDR3 spans 13 residues. Trimming removed 4 bases at V and 8 bases at J, with 11 bases between. This CDR3 reads CASSYSTLGELFF. The CDR3 DNA reads TGTGCCAGCAGCTATTCAACCCTGGGGGAGCTGTTTTTT.

In its sample, this clonotype was seen many times. The chain couples TRBV2 to TRBJ2-7, with 7 bases fitting TRBD2. From germline, CDR1 is SNHLY and CDR2 FYNNEI. The CDR3 totals 14 residues. The junction had 2 bases not matched to a gene; V was cut back by 3 bases and J by 0 bases. The CDR3 loop is CASSDTSASYEQYF. The CDR3 DNA follows: TGTGCCAGCAGTGATACTAGCGCCTCCTACGAGCAGTACTTC.

This clonotype has only a few counts. This chain links TRBV19 with TRBJ1-5; the D gene is possibly TRBD1 (5 bases). Germline V lookup: CDR1 LNHDA, CDR2 SQIVND (reference sequence). V was shortened by 7 bases and J by 0 bases, with 19 bases between the two germline ends. This CDR3 is built from 17 residues. The CDR3 DNA reads as TGTGCCAGTACCAAATCAGACAGACTTAATAGCAATCAGCCCCAGCATTTT. Protein sequence: CASTKSDRLNSNQPQHF.

This clonotype was counted ten times or more. The chain combines TRBV30 with TRBJ2-7; 7 bases match TRBD2. This CDR3 has 15 residues. V trimming: 0 bases; J trimming: 4 bases; junction bases outside the gene matches: 9. Germline V CDR1 and CDR2: GTSNPN, SVGIG (reference sequence). The CDR3 reads CAWSVRSGISYEQYF. CDR3 DNA sequence: TGTGCCTGGAGTGTACGAAGCGGGATAAGTTACGAGCAGTACTTC.

This chain joins TRBV11-2 and TRBJ1-3, with TRBD1 as a possible D gene (5 bases). The CDR3 sequence is 14 residues long. V was trimmed by 3 bases and J by 7 bases, leaving 13 bases between them. CDR1 and CDR2 from the germline V gene are SGHAT and FQNNGV. The CDR3 nucleotides read TGTGCCAGCAGCTTGGAAAGGGGCGGGAACACCATATATTTT. Translation: CASSLERGGNTIYF.

Only a few counts were recorded for this clonotype. This sequence joins TRBV5-6 and TRBJ1-4; D unclear. Germline CDR1 and CDR2: SGHDT and YYEEEE. Trimming took 4 bases from V and 8 from J, leaving 12 bases between them. This CDR3 is 13 amino acids long. The CDR3 reads CASSPYSREKLFF. The CDR3 bases are TGTGCCAGCAGCCCCTATTCGCGGGAAAAACTGTTTTTT.

J is TRBJ1-6 and V is TRBV9; 7 bases agree with TRBD1. The J segment lost 8 bases and the V segment lost 2 bases, leaving 7 bases of the junction unmatched. Germline-derived CDR1 and CDR2 are SGDLS and YYNGEE. This CDR3 is 15 amino acids long. CDR3 residues: CASSVGQADYSPLHF. In DNA form, the CDR3 reads TGTGCCAGCAGCGTTGGACAGGCTGACTATTCACCCCTCCACTTT.

The chain combines TRBV9 with TRBJ2-3; 7 bases are a match to TRBD1. With 1 base clipped from V and 0 bases from J, the junction kept 2 bases outside the gene matches. Germline loops: CDR1 SGDLS, CDR2 YYNGEE. The CDR3 contains 15 residues. CDR3 residues: CASSVMGQSTDTQYF. CDR3 bases: TGTGCCAGCAGCGTAATGGGACAGAGCACAGATACGCAGTATTTT.

This clonotype has more than one count but fewer than ten. The V call is TRBV5-1, the J call TRBJ1-2; tentative D call: TRBD1 (6 bases). The CDR3 is made up of 15 amino acids. Germline CDR1 reads SGHRS; CDR2 reads YFSETQ. The V gene lost 3 bases and the J gene lost 0 bases, with 12 bases spanning the gap. The CDR3 loop is CASSYRDTANYGYTF. The CDR3 DNA reads TGCGCCAGCAGCTACCGGGACACAGCTAACTATGGCTACACCTTC.

The CDR3 nucleotides are TGTGCCAGCATCCGTTATTCGGCCGGGGAGCTGTTTTTT. Protein sequence: CASIRYSAGELFF. The chain couples TRBV5-5 to TRBJ2-2; no reliable D call. V was trimmed by 6 bases and J by 6 bases, leaving 12 bases between them. Germline V gene sequence: CDR1 SGHKS, CDR2 YYEKEE (reference sequence). This CDR3 contains 13 residues.

There are many counts of this clonotype. V usage is TRBV12-3 or TRBV12-4 and J usage is TRBJ2-1, with a tentative D call TRBD2 (6 bases). V was trimmed by 5 bases and J by 10 bases, leaving 24 bases between them. The CDR3 has 16 residues. The CDR3 coding sequence is TGTGCCAGCAGTCCCAGACGAGGGGACTGGGATGACGAGCAGTTCTTC. This encodes CASSPRRGDWDDEQFF.